The T cell receptor beta chain under discussion was sequenced for a study of cytomegalovirus exposure and HLA in healthy donors. PCR was performed using 60 Vbeta and 13 Jbeta primers. Data came from immunoSEQ multiplex PCR; TCRdb stores just in-frame clones and leaves some out. The sample gives around 170,000 clones, around 80% of which show up once; about 1.5% is in the top ten. CDR1 and CDR2 (germline): KGHSH, LQKENI. The V and J ends lost 1 base and 0 bases respectively, with 13 bases between them. CDR3 length: 16 residues. Sequences were obtained from PBMCs. V is TRBV18 and J is TRBJ2-7; D may be TRBD2 (6 bases). The source is a man between 35 and 55 years old in good health and CMV-seronegative. The CDR3 DNA follows: TGTGCCAGCTCACCACTCCCAGCGGGCACCTCCTACGAGCAGTACTTC. This sequence encodes CASSPLPAGTSYEQYF. Complete variable domain (other parts from reference TRBV18 and TRBJ2-7): NAGVMQNPRHLVRRRGQEARLRCSPMKGHSHVYWYRQLPEEGLKFMVYLQKENIIDESGMPKERFSAEFPKEGPSILRIQQVVRGDSAAYFCASSPLPAGTSYEQYFGPGTRLTVT.